The rows below give T cell receptor beta chains drawn from one sample of a study of cytotoxic CD8 clonotypes in ibrutinib-treated CLL. Produced via immunoSEQ multiplex PCR; TCRdb's table is partial and in-frame only. The sample has approximately 120,000 clones, 58% seen once. This material consisted of PBMCs, taken after 24 months of ibrutinib treatment. The receptors were sampled from a human donor with chronic lymphocytic leukemia. Each CDR3 is given with its conserved first and last residue. Fields, in order: J gene, D gene, V gene, clone size, CDR3 DNA, CDR3 protein. A D gene is named only where the DNA matches it firmly. Rows may omit the clone size; those that give it use once, few, many or a size class.

j_gene: TRBJ2-3; d_gene: TRBD1; v_gene: TRBV5-1; abundance: few; CDR3nt: TGCGCCAGCAGCTCGGACAGGGGTTCAGATACGCAGTATTTT; CDR3aa: CASSSDRGSDTQYF
j_gene: TRBJ1-4; d_gene: TRBD1; v_gene: TRBV9; abundance: -; CDR3nt: TGTGCCAGCAGCCAGACAGGGGGATCAGAAAAACTGTTTTTT; CDR3aa: CASSQTGGSEKLFF
j_gene: TRBJ2-3; d_gene: -; v_gene: TRBV10-3; abundance: -; CDR3nt: TGTGCCACCATGGCACAGTCCACAGATACGCAGTATTTT; CDR3aa: CATMAQSTDTQYF
j_gene: TRBJ2-7; d_gene: -; v_gene: TRBV5-6; abundance: -; CDR3nt: TGTGCCAGCACCCCTTGGGGCAGGGGAGTGATGGAGCAGTACTTC; CDR3aa: CASTPWGRGVMEQYF
j_gene: TRBJ1-3; d_gene: -; v_gene: TRBV11-2; abundance: -; CDR3nt: TGTGCCAGCAGCCCGACGGTCGGTGGAAACACCATATATTTT; CDR3aa: CASSPTVGGNTIYF
j_gene: TRBJ2-7; d_gene: -; v_gene: TRBV29-1; abundance: many; CDR3nt: TGCAGCGTTCTGCGGTTTAATCCTTACGAGCAGTACTTC; CDR3aa: CSVLRFNPYEQYF
j_gene: TRBJ1-6; d_gene: -; v_gene: TRBV30; abundance: -; CDR3nt: TGTGCCTGGAGTCCTAAAATGGGTTCCTATAATTCACCCCTCCACTTT; CDR3aa: CAWSPKMGSYNSPLHF
j_gene: TRBJ1-6; d_gene: TRBD1; v_gene: TRBV9; abundance: -; CDR3nt: TGTGCCAGCGCTCAGGGGGCTCAGGGTTCACCCCTCCACTTT; CDR3aa: CASAQGAQGSPLHF
j_gene: TRBJ2-3; d_gene: -; v_gene: TRBV5-1; abundance: -; CDR3nt: TGCGCCAGCAGCTTTGAAAAAGGTTCAGATACGCAGTATTTT; CDR3aa: CASSFEKGSDTQYF
j_gene: TRBJ2-3; d_gene: -; v_gene: TRBV11-2; abundance: -; CDR3nt: TGTGCCAGCAGCTTTTTTAACGGAGCAGATACGCAGTATTTT; CDR3aa: CASSFFNGADTQYF
j_gene: TRBJ1-5; d_gene: TRBD1; v_gene: TRBV7-8; abundance: few; CDR3nt: TGTGCCAGCAGCCCAGACCGGACAGGGTATAAGGATCAGCCCCAGCATTTT; CDR3aa: CASSPDRTGYKDQPQHF
j_gene: TRBJ2-5; d_gene: TRBD2; v_gene: TRBV9; abundance: -; CDR3nt: TGTGCCAGCAGCTTAGCCGGGACTAGCGGGGAGACCCAGTACTTC; CDR3aa: CASSLAGTSGETQYF
j_gene: TRBJ2-3; d_gene: TRBD2; v_gene: TRBV10-3; abundance: -; CDR3nt: TGTGCCATCAGTGGGGTAGCGGGGGGGTCAATTGCAGATACGCAGTATTTT; CDR3aa: CAISGVAGGSIADTQYF
j_gene: TRBJ2-3; d_gene: -; v_gene: TRBV27; abundance: -; CDR3nt: TGTGCCAGCAGTTTATCAGGGGGTTCAACAGATACGCAGTATTTT; CDR3aa: CASSLSGGSTDTQYF
j_gene: TRBJ2-5; d_gene: -; v_gene: TRBV9; abundance: -; CDR3nt: TGTGCCAGCAGCGTAGGAGTAATGCAGACCCAGTACTTC; CDR3aa: CASSVGVMQTQYF
j_gene: TRBJ2-3; d_gene: -; v_gene: TRBV19; abundance: -; CDR3nt: TGTGCCAGTAGGTCGGGGCCAGATACGCAGTATTTT; CDR3aa: CASRSGPDTQYF
j_gene: TRBJ2-5; d_gene: -; v_gene: TRBV7-9; abundance: -; CDR3nt: TGTGCCAGCAGCTTACCAGGGGTGGAGACCCAGTACTTC; CDR3aa: CASSLPGVETQYF
j_gene: TRBJ2-7; d_gene: -; v_gene: TRBV28; abundance: -; CDR3nt: TGTGCCAGCAGTTCTGGACCGAACCCCTCCTACGAGCAGTACTTC; CDR3aa: CASSSGPNPSYEQYF
j_gene: TRBJ2-3; d_gene: -; v_gene: TRBV9; abundance: few; CDR3nt: TGTGCCAGCAGCGTAGTCAGGGGGGGAGATACGCAGTATTTT; CDR3aa: CASSVVRGGDTQYF
j_gene: TRBJ1-6; d_gene: -; v_gene: TRBV18; abundance: -; CDR3nt: TGTGCCAGCTCACCACGAGCCAGTTTAGAATCACCCCTCCACTTT; CDR3aa: CASSPRASLESPLHF
j_gene: TRBJ1-6; d_gene: TRBD1; v_gene: TRBV6-5; abundance: -; CDR3nt: TGTGCCAGCAGTTTCCCGGGACAGTACTTT; CDR3aa: CASSFPGQYF
j_gene: TRBJ1-3; d_gene: TRBD1; v_gene: TRBV18; abundance: -; CDR3nt: TGTGCCAGCTCCCCGTCGACAGGGTGGAACACCATATATTTT; CDR3aa: CASSPSTGWNTIYF
j_gene: TRBJ2-7; d_gene: TRBD1; v_gene: TRBV29-1; abundance: -; CDR3nt: TGCAGCGTTTCGAGACAGGGGAGCTCCTACGAGCAGTACTTC; CDR3aa: CSVSRQGSSYEQYF
j_gene: TRBJ1-1; d_gene: -; v_gene: TRBV7-9; abundance: few; CDR3nt: TGTGCCAGCAGCCTCCTGAACAGGGATAGTGAAGCTTTCTTT; CDR3aa: CASSLLNRDSEAFF
j_gene: TRBJ1-2; d_gene: TRBD1; v_gene: TRBV18; abundance: -; CDR3nt: TGTGCCAGCTCGTCTACAGGGGGCGATTTTGGTGGCTACACCTTC; CDR3aa: CASSSTGGDFGGYTF
j_gene: TRBJ2-2; d_gene: -; v_gene: TRBV7-3; abundance: -; CDR3nt: TGTGCCAGCGTATCCAGGGAAACCGGGGAGCTGTTTTTT; CDR3aa: CASVSRETGELFF
j_gene: TRBJ1-6; d_gene: -; v_gene: TRBV2; abundance: few; CDR3nt: TGTGCCAGCAAGTGGAGTGGAGATTCACCCCTCCACTTT; CDR3aa: CASKWSGDSPLHF
j_gene: TRBJ2-3; d_gene: TRBD2; v_gene: TRBV7-9; abundance: -; CDR3nt: TGTGCCAGCAGCCATCGGGGGGACCCAGATACGCAGTATTTT; CDR3aa: CASSHRGDPDTQYF
j_gene: TRBJ2-7; d_gene: TRBD1; v_gene: TRBV6-6; abundance: -; CDR3nt: TGTGCCAGCAGTTCCCGGGACAGGGGGCACGAGCAGTACTTC; CDR3aa: CASSSRDRGHEQYF
j_gene: TRBJ2-1; d_gene: -; v_gene: TRBV2; abundance: many; CDR3nt: TGTGCCAGCAACCCGGCCAAGGAGCAGTTCTTC; CDR3aa: CASNPAKEQFF
j_gene: TRBJ1-4; d_gene: -; v_gene: TRBV25-1; abundance: -; CDR3nt: TGTGCCAGCAGTGAATTAGCAGGGGCAACTAATGAAAAACTGTTTTTT; CDR3aa: CASSELAGATNEKLFF
j_gene: TRBJ2-2; d_gene: -; v_gene: TRBV7-3; abundance: -; CDR3nt: TGTGCCAGCAGCTTAGTAGCTACCGAAACCGGGGAGCTGTTTTTT; CDR3aa: CASSLVATETGELFF
j_gene: TRBJ2-1; d_gene: TRBD2; v_gene: TRBV2; abundance: -; CDR3nt: TGTGCCAGCACCGAGGGCGGGGGGGCCCGCGCGAATGAGCAGTTCTTC; CDR3aa: CASTEGGGARANEQFF
j_gene: TRBJ2-3; d_gene: -; v_gene: TRBV28; abundance: -; CDR3nt: TGTGCCAGCAGTTTACCCCAGGGTGCAGATACGCAGTATTTT; CDR3aa: CASSLPQGADTQYF
j_gene: TRBJ2-5; d_gene: -; v_gene: TRBV11-1; abundance: few; CDR3nt: TGTGCCAGCAGCTTAGCGTTAGAGATGTTCGAGACCCAGTACTTC; CDR3aa: CASSLALEMFETQYF
j_gene: TRBJ1-2; d_gene: -; v_gene: TRBV4-1; abundance: once; CDR3nt: TGCGCCAGCAGCCATGGAGGGATCTATGGCTACACCTTC; CDR3aa: CASSHGGIYGYTF
j_gene: TRBJ1-4; d_gene: TRBD1; v_gene: TRBV30; abundance: -; CDR3nt: TGTGCCTGGAGTTCCGGGACAGCAGTTATTAATGAAAAACTGTTTTTT; CDR3aa: CAWSSGTAVINEKLFF
j_gene: TRBJ2-7; d_gene: -; v_gene: TRBV30; abundance: -; CDR3nt: TGTGCCTGGAGTGTGAATTTACAGGGCGGACCCTACGAGCAGTACTTC; CDR3aa: CAWSVNLQGGPYEQYF
j_gene: TRBJ1-5; d_gene: -; v_gene: TRBV19; abundance: few; CDR3nt: TGTGCCAGTAGGGCTGGGGCAGCCAATCAGCCCCAGCATTTT; CDR3aa: CASRAGAANQPQHF
j_gene: TRBJ2-7; d_gene: -; v_gene: TRBV29-1; abundance: -; CDR3nt: TGCAGCGCAACGACTAGTCCCTACGAGCAGTACTTC; CDR3aa: CSATTSPYEQYF
j_gene: TRBJ1-3; d_gene: -; v_gene: TRBV7-8; abundance: -; CDR3nt: TGTGCCAGCAGCCCTAGGGGGGACTTTTACACCATATATTTT; CDR3aa: CASSPRGDFYTIYF